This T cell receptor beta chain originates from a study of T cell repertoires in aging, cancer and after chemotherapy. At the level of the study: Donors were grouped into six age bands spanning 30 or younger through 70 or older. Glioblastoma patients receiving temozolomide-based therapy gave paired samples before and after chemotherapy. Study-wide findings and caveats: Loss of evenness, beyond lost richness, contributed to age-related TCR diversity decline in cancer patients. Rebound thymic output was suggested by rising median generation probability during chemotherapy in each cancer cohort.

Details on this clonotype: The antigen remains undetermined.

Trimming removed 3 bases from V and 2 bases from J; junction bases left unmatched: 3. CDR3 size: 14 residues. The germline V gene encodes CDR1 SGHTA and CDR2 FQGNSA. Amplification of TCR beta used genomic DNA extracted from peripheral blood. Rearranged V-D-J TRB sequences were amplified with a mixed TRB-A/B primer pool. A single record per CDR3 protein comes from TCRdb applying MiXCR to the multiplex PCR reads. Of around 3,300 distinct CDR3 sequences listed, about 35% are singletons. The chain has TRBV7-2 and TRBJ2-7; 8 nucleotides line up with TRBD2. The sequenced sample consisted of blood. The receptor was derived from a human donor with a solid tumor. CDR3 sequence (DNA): TGTGCCAGCAGCTTGGGACTAGTTACCTACGAGCAGTACTTC. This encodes CASSLGLVTYEQYF.